These T cell receptor beta chains were read from a single sample in a study of blood T cell repertoires in COVID-19. This table comes from immunoSEQ multiplex PCR, and its TCRdb copy is limited to in-frame clones, with some not included. The data contain about 380,000 clones, around 89% of them singletons. The material sequenced was peripheral blood. Every receptor here comes from a man in his forties with acute or convalescent COVID-19. Both conserved end residues are part of each CDR3. The D gene is left open where the match is weak. For some rows the clone size is stated as once, few or many, or as a class when expanded; others skip it.

>-|TRBV19|TRBD1|TRBJ2-7
TGTGCCAGTAGTGTGGGACAGGGAGGCTACGAGCAGTACTTC
CASSVGQGGYEQYF
>-|TRBV2|-|TRBJ1-5
TGTGCCAGCAGTGAAGCGCTAAGGGGGAATCAGCCCCAGCATTTT
CASSEALRGNQPQHF
>-|TRBV18|TRBD1|TRBJ1-1
TGTGCCAGCTCACCACTTCAAGCAGGGGGCACTGAAGCTTTCTTT
CASSPLQAGGTEAFF
>-|TRBV5-4|-|TRBJ1-5
TGTGCCAGCAGCTTAGGTAGGGAGAGCAATCAGCCCCAGCATTTT
CASSLGRESNQPQHF
>once|TRBV3-1/TRBV3-2|TRBD2|TRBJ2-7
TGTGCCAGCAGCCAAGATTTCGCGGGGGACTACGAGCAGTACTTC
CASSQDFAGDYEQYF
>-|TRBV11-3|TRBD2|TRBJ2-7
TGTGCCAGCAGCTTCTTTAGCGGGAGGGCCTACGAGCAGTACTTC
CASSFFSGRAYEQYF
>-|TRBV5-1|-|TRBJ2-3
TGCGCCAGCAGCTTGGTTGACTCTACAGATACGCAGTATTTT
CASSLVDSTDTQYF
>-|TRBV28|-|TRBJ2-5
TGTGCCAGCAGAGACTTTAGTGGCCAAGAGACCCAGTACTTC
CASRDFSGQETQYF
>-|TRBV14|-|TRBJ2-4
TGTGCCAGCAGCCAAGAGCAGGGGAGGGACATTCAGTACTTC
CASSQEQGRDIQYF
>-|TRBV12-3/TRBV12-4|TRBD1|TRBJ1-1
TGTGCCAGCAGTTTGACAGGGAATACTGAAGCTTTCTTT
CASSLTGNTEAFF
>once|TRBV28|-|TRBJ1-2
TGTGCCAGCAGTTTAGTTACACCGCTTTACTATGGCTACACCTTC
CASSLVTPLYYGYTF
>-|TRBV2|-|TRBJ2-7
TGTGCCAGCGGCAGTAGGGGGGGGGCCTACGAGCAGTACTTC
CASGSRGGAYEQYF
>many|TRBV2|-|TRBJ1-5
TGTGCCAGCAGTGTAGGGGCTGGCCAGCCCCAGCATTTT
CASSVGAGQPQHF
>-|TRBV5-1|-|TRBJ1-1
TGCGCCAGCAGCTTGGGCTATGCCATTGGTTCCGCCACTGAAGCTTTCTTT
CASSLGYAIGSATEAFF
>-|TRBV10-3|TRBD1|TRBJ2-7
TGTGCCATCAAGGGGACAGGGGGTAGCTACGAGCAGTACTTC
CAIKGTGGSYEQYF
>-|TRBV29-1|TRBD1|TRBJ1-5
TGCAGCGTTGGGGACAGGGATCAGCCCCAGCATTTT
CSVGDRDQPQHF
>-|TRBV6-5|-|TRBJ1-5
TGTGCCAGCAGAAGAGCGGGGGCCATTAATCAGCCCCAGCATTTT
CASRRAGAINQPQHF
>-|TRBV4-1|-|TRBJ1-4
TGCGCCAGCAGCCAAGATGAGGGAACAGGGTTTAATGAAAAACTGTTTTTT
CASSQDEGTGFNEKLFF
>-|TRBV13|-|TRBJ2-1
TGTGCCAGCAGCCTACGACAGTACAATGAGCAGTTCTTC
CASSLRQYNEQFF
>-|TRBV19|-|TRBJ1-5
TGTGCCAGTAAGGGAACCCCGGGAGGCAATCAGCCCCAGCATTTT
CASKGTPGGNQPQHF
>-|TRBV9|-|TRBJ2-2
TGTGCCAGCAGCGTAGGCGGCGTGCGGGGCACCGGGGAGCTGTTTTTT
CASSVGGVRGTGELFF